This T cell receptor (beta chain) was found in a study of blood T cells in healthy people across ages. Overall study context: Researchers report that template switching captured about one barcoded beta molecule per two T cells. Study-wide points: More naive CD4+ cells and higher diversity marked long-lived donors relative to aged donors. Researchers report that TCR beta diversity correlated strongly with naive T cell percentage. The unsorted PBMCs prevented any conclusive comparison of naive versus antigen-experienced cells.

Concerning this clonotype itself: Its antigen is still unknown. A junction end diverges from the germline sequence, so it may reflect a read error.

A J-beta primer mix and a sample-barcoded 5' primer were used in a second PCR of about 7 to 12 cycles. From the 5' RACE reads, TCRdb called clonotypes with MiXCR, one entry per CDR3 protein. In the table there are around 1,900,000 distinct CDR3 sequences, roughly two fifths of which are singletons. The specimen was blood. The origin of this receptor is a human donor in good health.

CDR3 sequence reads: CASSRQFANEKRFF. The CDR3 bases are TGTGCCAGCAGTCGACAGTTCGCTAATGAAAAACGGTTTTTT. This rearrangement joins TRBV4-2 to TRBJ1-4; a possible D gene is TRBD1 (5 bases). Germline CDR1 is LGHNA and CDR2 is YNFKEQ. The CDR3 extends over 14 amino acids.